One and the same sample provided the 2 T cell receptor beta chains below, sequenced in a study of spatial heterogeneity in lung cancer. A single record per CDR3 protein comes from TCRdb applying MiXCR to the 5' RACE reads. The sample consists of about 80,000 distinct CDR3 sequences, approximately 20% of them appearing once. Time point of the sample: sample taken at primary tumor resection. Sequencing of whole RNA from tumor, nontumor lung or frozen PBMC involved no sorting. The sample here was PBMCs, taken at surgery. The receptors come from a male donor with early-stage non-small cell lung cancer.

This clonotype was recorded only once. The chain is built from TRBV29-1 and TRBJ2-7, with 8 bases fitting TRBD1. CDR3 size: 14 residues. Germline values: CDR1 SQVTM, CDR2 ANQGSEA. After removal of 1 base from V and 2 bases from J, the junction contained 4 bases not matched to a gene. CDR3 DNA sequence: TGCAGCGTTGAAGGGACAGGGAAACCCTACGAGCAGTACTTC. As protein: CSVEGTGKPYEQYF.

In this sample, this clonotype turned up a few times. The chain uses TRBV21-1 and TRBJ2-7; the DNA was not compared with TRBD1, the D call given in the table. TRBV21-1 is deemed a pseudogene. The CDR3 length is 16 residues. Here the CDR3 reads CASSTKRGQGSYEQYF. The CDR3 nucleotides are TGTGCCAGCAGCACAAAAAGGGGACAGGGCTCCTACGAGCAGTACTTC.